This TCR beta chain comes out of a study of CD8 T cells in ankylosing spondylitis. TCRdb processed the 5' RACE reads anew with MiXCR; each CDR3 protein has one entry. The sample consists of approximately 400,000 distinct CDR3 sequences, 15% to 20% of them appearing once. Per germline, CDR1 DFQATT and CDR2 SNEGSKA (reference sequence). The CDR3 runs to 13 residues. V lost 7 bases and J 1 base, leaving 13 bases between the germline ends. This clonotype has just a few counts. Its antigen is unidentified. Study results and limitations: Earlier work had already found some motif variants in reactive arthritis synovial fluid and blood. Ankylosing spondylitis blood appeared to carry a characteristic TCR beta motif of roughly eight highly homologous variants.

This TCR derives from a male donor with ankylosing spondylitis. The specimen sequenced was blood, either unsorted or a sorted T cell fraction (not recorded which). The chain uses TRBV20-1 and TRBJ2-5; D possibly uses TRBD1 or TRBD2 (6 bases each). CDR3: CSVGGSRQETQYF. CDR3 DNA sequence: TGCAGTGTAGGGGGGTCCCGCCAAGAGACCCAGTACTTC.